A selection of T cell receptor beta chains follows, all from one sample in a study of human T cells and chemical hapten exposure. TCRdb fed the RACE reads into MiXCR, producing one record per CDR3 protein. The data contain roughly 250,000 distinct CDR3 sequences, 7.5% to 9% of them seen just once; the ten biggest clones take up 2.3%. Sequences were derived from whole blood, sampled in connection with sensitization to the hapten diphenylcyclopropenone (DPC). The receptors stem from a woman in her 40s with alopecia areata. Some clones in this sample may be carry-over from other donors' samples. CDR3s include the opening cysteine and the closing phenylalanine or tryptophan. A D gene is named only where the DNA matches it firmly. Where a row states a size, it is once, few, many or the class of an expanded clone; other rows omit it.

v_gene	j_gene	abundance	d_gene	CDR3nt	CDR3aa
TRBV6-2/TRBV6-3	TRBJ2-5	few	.	TGTGCCAGCGCCGGCCAAGAGACCCAGTACTTC	CASAGQETQYF
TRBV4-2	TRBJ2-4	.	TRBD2	TGTGCCAGCAGCCAAGCTCTCTTAGCGGGAGGGGAGGAAAACATTCAGTACTTC	CASSQALLAGGEENIQYF
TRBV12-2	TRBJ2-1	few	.	TGTGCAAGTCGCTTAATTACGGGAGGGCCTTACAATGAGCAGTTCTTC	CASRLITGGPYNEQFF
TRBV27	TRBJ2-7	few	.	TGTGCCAGCAGTTTAACCCGGCTAGCGCCCTACGAGCAGTACTTC	CASSLTRLAPYEQYF
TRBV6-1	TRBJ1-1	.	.	TGTGCCGGGCGGGATCACCGAGACACTGAAGCTTTCTTT	CAGRDHRDTEAFF
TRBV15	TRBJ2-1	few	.	TGTGCCACCAGCAGAGATCGACCGGGCCTAGGGGGTGAGCAGTTCTTC	CATSRDRPGLGGEQFF
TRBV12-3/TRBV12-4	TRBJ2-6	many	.	TGTGCCAGCACCCGGAGGTCTGGGGCCAACGTCCTGACTTTC	CASTRRSGANVLTF
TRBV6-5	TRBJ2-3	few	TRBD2	TGTGCCAGCCGGGGACTAGCGGAAGGAGATACGCAGTATTTT	CASRGLAEGDTQYF
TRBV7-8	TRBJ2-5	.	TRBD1	TGTGCCAGCAGCTTAATCCACTCGAATAAGGGACAGACAGACCAAGAGACCCAGTACTTC	CASSLIHSNKGQTDQETQYF
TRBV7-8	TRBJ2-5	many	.	TGTGCCAGCAGCTTGTCCGGCAAAGAGACCCAGTACTTC	CASSLSGKETQYF
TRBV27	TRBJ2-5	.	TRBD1	TGTGCCAGCAGCCGGGACAGCGGAGAGACCCAGTACTTC	CASSRDSGETQYF
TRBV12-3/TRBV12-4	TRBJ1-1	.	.	TGTGCCAGCAGTCCCGGTACTCTCACTGAAGCTTTCTTT	CASSPGTLTEAFF
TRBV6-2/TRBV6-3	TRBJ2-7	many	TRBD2	TGTGCCAGCAGTTACAGCGGGGACGGTTCCTACGAGCAGTACTTC	CASSYSGDGSYEQYF
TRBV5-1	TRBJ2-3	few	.	TGCGCCAGCAGCTTGGGCGCTATCACAGATACGCAGTATTTT	CASSLGAITDTQYF
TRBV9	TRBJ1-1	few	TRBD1	TGTGCCAGCAGCGGTAGACAGGGTTCTACGAACACTGAAGCTTTCTTT	CASSGRQGSTNTEAFF
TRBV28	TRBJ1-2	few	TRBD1	TGTGCCAGCAGTCCCCAACTGAGGACAGGGGACTATGGCTACACCTTC	CASSPQLRTGDYGYTF
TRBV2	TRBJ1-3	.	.	TGTGCCAGCAGACCCCACGGGGGCGGAAACACCATATATTTT	CASRPHGGGNTIYF
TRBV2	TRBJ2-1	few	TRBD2	TGTGCCAGCAGTGAAGGGGGGACTAGACAGTTCTTC	CASSEGGTRQFF
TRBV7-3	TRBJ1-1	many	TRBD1	TGTGCCAGCTCGTCACAGGGGCTGAACACTGAAGCTTTCTTT	CASSSQGLNTEAFF
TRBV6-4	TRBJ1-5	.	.	TGTGCCAGCAGTGACTCTCCAGGGGAGTGGCCCCAGCATTTT	CASSDSPGEWPQHF
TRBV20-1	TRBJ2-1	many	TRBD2	TGCAGTGCTAGCGGGAGGGCCTACAATGAGCAGTTCTTC	CSASGRAYNEQFF
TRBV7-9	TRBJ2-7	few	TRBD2	TGTGCCAGCAGCCCGGGGGAGGGGACGGCCTACGAGCAGTACTTC	CASSPGEGTAYEQYF
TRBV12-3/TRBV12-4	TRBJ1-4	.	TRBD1	TGTGCCAGCAGTCAAACCGGGACAGGCGGTGAAAAACTGTTTTTT	CASSQTGTGGEKLFF
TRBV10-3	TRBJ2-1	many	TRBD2	TGTGCCATCAGTGTGGGCCTAGCGGGAGGTGAGCAGTTCTTC	CAISVGLAGGEQFF
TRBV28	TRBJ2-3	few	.	TGTGCCAGCAGTCCGACTCGGCATACGCAGTATTTT	CASSPTRHTQYF
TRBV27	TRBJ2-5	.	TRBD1	TGTGCCAGCAGCCTCCGGACAGGCCGTATAAAAGAGACCCAGTACTTC	CASSLRTGRIKETQYF
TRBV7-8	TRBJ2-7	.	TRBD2	TGTGCCAGCAGCCAGAGGGAGGGCTACGAGCAGTACTTC	CASSQREGYEQYF
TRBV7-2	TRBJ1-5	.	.	TGTGCCTGCAGCCAGGAAGGGCCCCCTGGGGTTACCCAGCATTTT	CACSQEGPPGVTQHF
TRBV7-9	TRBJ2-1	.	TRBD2	TGTGCCAGCAGCCCACGACTAGCGGTCTACAATGAGCAGTTCTTC	CASSPRLAVYNEQFF
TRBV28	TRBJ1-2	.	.	TGTGCCAGCAACCGGGTAGAGGGCTACACCTTC	CASNRVEGYTF
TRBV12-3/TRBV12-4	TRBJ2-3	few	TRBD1	TGTGCCAGCAGTTTAAGACCGGGACAGGGCACAGATACGCAGTATTTT	CASSLRPGQGTDTQYF
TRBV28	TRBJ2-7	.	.	TGTGCCAGCACCACCCCGTCGAGCCACGAGCAGTACTTC	CASTTPSSHEQYF
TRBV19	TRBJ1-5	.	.	TGTGCCAGTAGTCAAGTGGAGGTAAATCAGCCCCAGCATTTT	CASSQVEVNQPQHF
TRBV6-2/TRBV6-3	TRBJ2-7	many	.	TGTGCCAGCAGTTCTCTACCGCCTGGCTCCGGGACACTCTTCAATTCGGTGCAGTACTTC	CASSSLPPGSGTLFNSVQYF
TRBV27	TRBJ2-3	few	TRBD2	TGTGCCAGCAGTTTCCGGGGGAGGGCCCGCACAGATACGCAGTATTTT	CASSFRGRARTDTQYF
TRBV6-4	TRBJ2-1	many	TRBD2	TGTGCCAGCAGTGACTCTAGCGGGAGTTACAATGAGCAGTTCTTC	CASSDSSGSYNEQFF
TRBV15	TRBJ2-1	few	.	TGTGCCACCAGCAGAGAGGGGACCCCTCCCTACAATGAGCAGTTCTTC	CATSREGTPPYNEQFF
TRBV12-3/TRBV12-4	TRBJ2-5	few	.	TGTGCCAGCAGTTTAACGCCCGGGGGGACCCAGTACTTC	CASSLTPGGTQYF
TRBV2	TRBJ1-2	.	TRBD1	TGTGCCAGCAGACGGGACAGGGGGGCCTATGGCTACACCTTC	CASRRDRGAYGYTF
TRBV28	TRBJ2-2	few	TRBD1	TGTGCCAGCAGGACAGGGACCACTGGGGAGCTGTTTTTT	CASRTGTTGELFF
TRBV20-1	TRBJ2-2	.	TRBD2	TGCAGTGCTAGAGTGGGGCTAGCGGGAGCCGGGGAGCTGTTTTTT	CSARVGLAGAGELFF
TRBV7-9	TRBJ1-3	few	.	TGTGCCAGCAGCTTAGCGGGAACGGTGGCTGGAAACACCATATATTTT	CASSLAGTVAGNTIYF
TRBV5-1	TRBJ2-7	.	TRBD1	TGCGCCAGCAGCTTGTCCGGGACAGGAGAGCAGTACTTC	CASSLSGTGEQYF
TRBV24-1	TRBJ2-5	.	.	TGTGCCACCAGTGACCAGCAAGAGACCCAGTACTTC	CATSDQQETQYF
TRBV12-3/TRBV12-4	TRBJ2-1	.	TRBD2	TGTGCCAGCAGCCCCGGGACTAGCGGGGGAAATGAGCAGTTCTTC	CASSPGTSGGNEQFF
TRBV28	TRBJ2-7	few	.	TGTGCCAGCAGTTTCCGGGGCAGGGCAAAGTTTCACGAGCAGTACTTC	CASSFRGRAKFHEQYF
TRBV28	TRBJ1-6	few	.	TGTGCCAGCAGTTTCCGGGAGGGCGACAATTCACCCCTCCACTTT	CASSFREGDNSPLHF
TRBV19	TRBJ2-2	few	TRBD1	TGTGCCAGTAGTATCGAGACAGGGTTCGGGGAGCTGTTTTTT	CASSIETGFGELFF
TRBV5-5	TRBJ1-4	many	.	TGTGCCAGCAGTCGCCCTCAAGGACCGGGTGAAAAACTGTTTTTT	CASSRPQGPGEKLFF
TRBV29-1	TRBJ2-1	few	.	TGCAGCGCTTCCCGGGGAGTCAATGAGCAGTTCTTC	CSASRGVNEQFF
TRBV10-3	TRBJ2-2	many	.	TGTGCCATCAGATCTCTGTCAGGGGCGAACACCGGGGAGCTGTTTTTT	CAIRSLSGANTGELFF
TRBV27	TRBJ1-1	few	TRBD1	TGTGCCAGCAGACGGACAGGGGGGGTGAACACTGAAGCTTTCTTT	CASRRTGGVNTEAFF
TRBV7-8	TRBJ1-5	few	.	TGTGCCAGCAGTACAGGCCTCTATAGCAATCAGCCCCAGCATTTT	CASSTGLYSNQPQHF
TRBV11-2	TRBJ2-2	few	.	TGTGCCAGCAGACCACCCCAGCTAACCGGGGAGCTGTTTTTT	CASRPPQLTGELFF
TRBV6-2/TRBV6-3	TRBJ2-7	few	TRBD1	TGTGCCAGCACCCTGGGACAGGGGGCGTACGAGCAGTACTTC	CASTLGQGAYEQYF
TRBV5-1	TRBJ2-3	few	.	TGCGCCAGCAGCTTTGTCGGGCCTCGCAATACGCAGTATTTT	CASSFVGPRNTQYF
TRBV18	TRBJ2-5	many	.	TGTGCCAGTAGGGAGATCCAAGAGACCCAGTACTTC	CASREIQETQYF
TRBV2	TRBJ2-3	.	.	TGTGCCAGCAGTGAAGGGGGGCTCAGCACAGATACGCAGTATTTT	CASSEGGLSTDTQYF